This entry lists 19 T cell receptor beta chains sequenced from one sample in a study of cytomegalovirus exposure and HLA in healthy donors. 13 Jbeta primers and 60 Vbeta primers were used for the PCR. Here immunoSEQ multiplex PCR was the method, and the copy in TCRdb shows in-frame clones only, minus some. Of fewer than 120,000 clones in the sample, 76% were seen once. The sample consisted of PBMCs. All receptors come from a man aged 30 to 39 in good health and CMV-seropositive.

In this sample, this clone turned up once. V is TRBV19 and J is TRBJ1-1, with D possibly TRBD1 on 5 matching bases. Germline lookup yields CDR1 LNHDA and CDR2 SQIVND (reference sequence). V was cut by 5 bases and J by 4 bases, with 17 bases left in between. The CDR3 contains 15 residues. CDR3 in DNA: TGTGCCAGTAGTGAGAGGTCGGGGGTTTTCACTGAAGCTTTCTTT. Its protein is CASSERSGVFTEAFF.

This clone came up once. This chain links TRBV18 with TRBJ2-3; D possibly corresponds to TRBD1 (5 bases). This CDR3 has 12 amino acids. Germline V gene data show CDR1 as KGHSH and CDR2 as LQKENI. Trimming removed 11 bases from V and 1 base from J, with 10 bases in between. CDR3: CAGRDGTDTQYF. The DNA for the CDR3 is TGTGCCGGCAGGGATGGCACAGATACGCAGTATTTT.

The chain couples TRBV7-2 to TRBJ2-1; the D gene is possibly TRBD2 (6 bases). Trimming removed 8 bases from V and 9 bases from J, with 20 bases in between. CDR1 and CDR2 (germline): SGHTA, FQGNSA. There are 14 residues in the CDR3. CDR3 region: CASSLGRWGGEQFF. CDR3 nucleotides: TGTGCCAGCTCTTTGGGGAGGTGGGGCGGTGAGCAGTTCTTC.

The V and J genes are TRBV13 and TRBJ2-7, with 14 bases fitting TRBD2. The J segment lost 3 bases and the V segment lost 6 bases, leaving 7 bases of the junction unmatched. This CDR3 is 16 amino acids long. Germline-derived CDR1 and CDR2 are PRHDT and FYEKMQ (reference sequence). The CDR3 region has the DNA TGTGCCAGCAGGGAAGGACTAGCGGGGGGATTCTACGAGCAGTACTTC. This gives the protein CASREGLAGGFYEQYF. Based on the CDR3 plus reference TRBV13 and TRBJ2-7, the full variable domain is AAGVIQSPRHLIKEKRETATLKCYPIPRHDTVYWYQQGPGQDPQFLISFYEKMQSDKGSIPDRFSAQQFSDYHSELNMSSLELGDSALYFCASREGLAGGFYEQYFGPGTRLTVT.

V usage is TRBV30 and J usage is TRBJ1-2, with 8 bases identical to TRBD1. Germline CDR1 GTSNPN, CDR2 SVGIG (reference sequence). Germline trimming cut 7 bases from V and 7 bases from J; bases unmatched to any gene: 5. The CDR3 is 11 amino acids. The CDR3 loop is CAYDRGSGYTF. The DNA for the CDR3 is TGTGCCTACGACAGGGGTTCTGGCTACACCTTC.

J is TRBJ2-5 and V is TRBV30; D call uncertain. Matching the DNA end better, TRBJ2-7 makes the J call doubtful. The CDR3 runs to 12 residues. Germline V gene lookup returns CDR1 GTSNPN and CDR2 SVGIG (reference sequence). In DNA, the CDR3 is TGTGCCTGGGGTGCCTTACGGTACGAGCAGTACTTC. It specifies CAWGALRYEQYF.

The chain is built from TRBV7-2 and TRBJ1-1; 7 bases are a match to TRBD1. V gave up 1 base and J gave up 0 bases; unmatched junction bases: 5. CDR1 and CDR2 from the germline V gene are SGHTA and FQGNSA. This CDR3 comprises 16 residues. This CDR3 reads CASSLVVGTVNTEAFF. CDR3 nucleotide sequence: TGTGCCAGCAGCTTAGTGGTTGGGACAGTGAACACTGAAGCTTTCTTT.

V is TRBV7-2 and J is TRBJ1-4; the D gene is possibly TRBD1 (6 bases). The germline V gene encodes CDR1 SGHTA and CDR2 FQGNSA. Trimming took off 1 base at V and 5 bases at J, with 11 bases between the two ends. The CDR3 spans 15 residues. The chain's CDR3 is CASSLGWGPNEKLFF. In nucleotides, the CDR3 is TGTGCCAGCAGCTTAGGCTGGGGGCCCAATGAAAAACTGTTTTTT. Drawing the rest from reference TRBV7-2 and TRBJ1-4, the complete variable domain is GAGVSQSPSNKVTEKGKDVELRCDPISGHTALYWYRQSLGQGLEFLIYFQGNSAPDKSGLPSDRFSAERTGGSVSTLTIQRTQQEDSAVYLCASSLGWGPNEKLFFGSGTQLSVL.

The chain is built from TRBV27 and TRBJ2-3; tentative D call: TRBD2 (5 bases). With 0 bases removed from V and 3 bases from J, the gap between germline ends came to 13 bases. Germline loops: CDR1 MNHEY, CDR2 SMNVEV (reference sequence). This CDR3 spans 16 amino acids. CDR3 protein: CASSLSITGITDTQYF. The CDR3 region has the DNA TGTGCCAGCAGTTTATCGATTACGGGGATAACAGATACGCAGTATTTT.

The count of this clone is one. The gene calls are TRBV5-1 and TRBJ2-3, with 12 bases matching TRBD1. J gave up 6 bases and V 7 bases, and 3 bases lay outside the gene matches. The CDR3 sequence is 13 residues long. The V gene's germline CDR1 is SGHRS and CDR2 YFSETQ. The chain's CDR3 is CASGTGGGDTQYF. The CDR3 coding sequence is TGCGCCAGCGGGACAGGGGGCGGCGATACGCAGTATTTT.

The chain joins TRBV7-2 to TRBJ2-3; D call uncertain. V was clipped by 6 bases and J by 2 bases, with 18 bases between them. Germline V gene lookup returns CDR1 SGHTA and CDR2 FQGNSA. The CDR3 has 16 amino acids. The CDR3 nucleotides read TGTGCCAGCAGTACCCCGAAGGAGAAGCCCACAGATACGCAGTATTTT. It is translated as CASSTPKEKPTDTQYF.

CDR3 sequence (DNA): TGTGCCAGCAGCGACGCGGGGGGCGCGGGCACTGAAGCTTTCTTT. Amino acids: CASSDAGGAGTEAFF. V gene TRBV7-6 combines with J gene TRBJ1-1; TRBD1 might be the D (6 bases). V was cut by 5 bases and J by 4 bases, with 17 bases left in between. In germline, CDR1 is SGHVS, CDR2 FNYEAQ. There are 15 residues in the CDR3.

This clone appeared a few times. CDR3 sequence: CSGLEPDTQYF. DNA of the CDR3: TGCAGTGGACTAGAGCCAGATACGCAGTATTTT. The chain combines TRBV20-1 with TRBJ2-3, with D perhaps matching TRBD2 (6 bases). The CDR3 spans 11 residues. Trimming removed 7 bases at V and 4 bases at J, with 9 bases between. Germline loops: CDR1 DFQATT, CDR2 SNEGSKA (reference sequence).

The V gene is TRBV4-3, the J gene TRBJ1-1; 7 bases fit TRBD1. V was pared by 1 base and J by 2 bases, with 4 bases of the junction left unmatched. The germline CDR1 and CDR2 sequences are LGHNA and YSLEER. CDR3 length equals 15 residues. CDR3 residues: CASSQAGTANTEAFF. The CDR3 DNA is TGCGCCAGCAGCCAAGCCGGGACAGCTAACACTGAAGCTTTCTTT.

The CDR3 loop is CASSLATQWYEQYF. The CDR3 DNA reads TGTGCCAGCAGCTTAGCCACTCAATGGTACGAGCAGTACTTC. The chain combines TRBV7-2 with TRBJ2-7; unclear D gene. There are 14 residues in the CDR3. Germline V gene lookup returns CDR1 SGHTA and CDR2 FQGNSA. V lost 0 bases and J 4 bases, leaving 10 bases between the germline ends.

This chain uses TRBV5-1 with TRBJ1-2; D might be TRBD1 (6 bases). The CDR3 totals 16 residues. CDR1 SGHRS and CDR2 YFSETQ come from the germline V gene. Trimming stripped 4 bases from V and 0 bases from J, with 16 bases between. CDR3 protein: CASSAVVGAPNYGYTF. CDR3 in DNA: TGCGCCAGCAGCGCAGTGGTGGGGGCACCTAACTATGGCTACACCTTC.

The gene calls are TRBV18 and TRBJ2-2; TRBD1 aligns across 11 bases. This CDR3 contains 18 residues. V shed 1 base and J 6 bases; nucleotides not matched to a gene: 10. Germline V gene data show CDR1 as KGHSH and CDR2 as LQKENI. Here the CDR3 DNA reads TGTGCCAGCTCACCACAGACTACGGGGACAGGGGGTTCCGGGGAGCTGTTTTTT. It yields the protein CASSPQTTGTGGSGELFF.

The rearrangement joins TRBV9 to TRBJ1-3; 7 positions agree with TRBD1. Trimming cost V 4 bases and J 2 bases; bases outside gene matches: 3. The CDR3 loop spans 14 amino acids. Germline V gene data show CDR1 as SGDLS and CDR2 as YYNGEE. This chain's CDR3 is CASSSTGTGNTIYF. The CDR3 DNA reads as TGTGCCAGCAGCTCGACAGGGACTGGAAACACCATATATTTT.

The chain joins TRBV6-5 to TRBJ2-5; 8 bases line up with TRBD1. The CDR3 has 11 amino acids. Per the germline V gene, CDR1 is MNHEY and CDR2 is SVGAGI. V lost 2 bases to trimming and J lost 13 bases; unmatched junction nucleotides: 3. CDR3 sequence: CASSYQDRVYF. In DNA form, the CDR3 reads TGTGCCAGCAGTTACCAGGACAGGGTGTACTTC.